The T cell receptor (beta chain) described here comes from a study of blood T cells in healthy people across ages. It was with a sample-barcoded 5' primer and a J-beta primer mix that a second PCR of roughly 7 to 12 cycles was run. TCRdb re-analysed the 5' RACE reads in MiXCR, keeping a single row per CDR3 protein. The sample includes about 1.4 million distinct CDR3 sequences, 55% to 75% of them seen just once. Regarding the study as a whole: Unknown donor CMV status possibly confounded expanded clonotype changes.

Germline values: CDR1 LNHNV, CDR2 YYDKDF (reference sequence). The length of the CDR3 is 17 residues. Trimming shortened V by 0 bases and J by 0 bases, and 13 bases separated the two germline ends. This clonotype has a handful of counts. Its antigen is not known. Sequencing was carried out using blood. This TCR was recovered from a man aged 18 to 30 in good health. The chain joins TRBV15 to TRBJ2-3, with D unresolved. CDR3 protein: CATSREIGTSSTDTQYF. In DNA, the CDR3 is TGTGCCACCAGCAGAGAGATCGGTACATCCAGCACAGATACGCAGTATTTT.